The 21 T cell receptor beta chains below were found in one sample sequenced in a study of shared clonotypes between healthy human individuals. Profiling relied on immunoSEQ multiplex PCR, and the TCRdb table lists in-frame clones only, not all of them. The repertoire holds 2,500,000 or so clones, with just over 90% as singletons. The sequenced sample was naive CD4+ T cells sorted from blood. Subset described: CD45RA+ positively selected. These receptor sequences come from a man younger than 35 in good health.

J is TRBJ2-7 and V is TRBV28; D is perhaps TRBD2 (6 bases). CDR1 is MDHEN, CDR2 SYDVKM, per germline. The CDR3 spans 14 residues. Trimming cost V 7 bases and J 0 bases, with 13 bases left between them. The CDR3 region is CASTFRGLSYEQYF. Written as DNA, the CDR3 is TGTGCCAGCACCTTTAGGGGACTCTCCTACGAGCAGTACTTC. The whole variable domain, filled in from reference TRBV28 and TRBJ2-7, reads DVKVTQSSRYLVKRTGEKVFLECVQDMDHENMFWYRQDPGLGLRLIYFSYDVKMKEKGDIPEGYSVSREKKERFSLILESASTNQTSMYLCASTFRGLSYEQYFGPGTRLTVT.

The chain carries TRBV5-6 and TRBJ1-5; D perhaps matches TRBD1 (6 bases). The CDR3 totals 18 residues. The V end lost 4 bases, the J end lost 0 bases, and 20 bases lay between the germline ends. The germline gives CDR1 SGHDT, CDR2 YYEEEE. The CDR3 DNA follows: TGTGCCAGCAGCCTCAAAATGGGGGACACCTATAGCAATCAGCCCCAGCATTTT. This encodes CASSLKMGDTYSNQPQHF. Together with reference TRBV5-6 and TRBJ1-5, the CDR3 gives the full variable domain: DAGVTQSPTHLIKTRGQQVTLRCSPKSGHDTVSWYQQALGQGPQFIFQYYEEEERQRGNFPDRFSGHQFPNYSSELNVNALLLGDSALYLCASSLKMGDTYSNQPQHFGDGTRLSIL.

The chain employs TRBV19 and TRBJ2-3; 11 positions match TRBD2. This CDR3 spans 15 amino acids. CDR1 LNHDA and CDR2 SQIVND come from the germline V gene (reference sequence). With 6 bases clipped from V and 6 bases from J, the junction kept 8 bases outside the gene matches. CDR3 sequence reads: CASRGTSGRWDTQYF. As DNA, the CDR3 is TGTGCCAGTAGGGGGACTAGCGGTCGGTGGGATACGCAGTATTTT.

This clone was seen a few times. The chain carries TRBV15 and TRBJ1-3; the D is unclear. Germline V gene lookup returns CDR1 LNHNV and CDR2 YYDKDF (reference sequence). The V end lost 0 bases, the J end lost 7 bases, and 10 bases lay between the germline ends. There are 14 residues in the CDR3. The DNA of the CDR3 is TGTGCCACCAGCAGAGACAGTATGGCGAACACCATATATTTT. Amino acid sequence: CATSRDSMANTIYF.

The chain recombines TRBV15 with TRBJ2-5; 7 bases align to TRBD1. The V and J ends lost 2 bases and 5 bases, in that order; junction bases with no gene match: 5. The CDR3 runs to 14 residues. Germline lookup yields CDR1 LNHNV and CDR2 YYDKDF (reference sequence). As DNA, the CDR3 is TGTGCCACCAGCAGAAACAGGGGTGGCGAGACCCAGTACTTC. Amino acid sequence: CATSRNRGGETQYF.

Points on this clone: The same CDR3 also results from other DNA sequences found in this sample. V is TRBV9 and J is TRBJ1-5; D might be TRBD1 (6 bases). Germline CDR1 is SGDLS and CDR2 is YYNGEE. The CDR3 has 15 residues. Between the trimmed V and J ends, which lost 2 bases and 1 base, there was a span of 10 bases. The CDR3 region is CASSVGTTSNQPQHF. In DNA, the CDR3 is TGTGCCAGCAGCGTTGGGACAACGAGCAATCAGCCCCAGCATTTT.

The CDR3 DNA sequence: TGTGCCTGGAACGTGGGAGCGGGAGCTAGTCTGGGCAATGAGCAGTTCTTC. Its translation is CAWNVGAGASLGNEQFF. This chain connects TRBV30 to TRBJ2-1; 8 bases align to TRBD2. The CDR3 contains 17 residues. V lost 4 bases and J lost 6; bases outside the gene matches: 17. Germline CDR1 GTSNPN, CDR2 SVGIG (reference sequence).

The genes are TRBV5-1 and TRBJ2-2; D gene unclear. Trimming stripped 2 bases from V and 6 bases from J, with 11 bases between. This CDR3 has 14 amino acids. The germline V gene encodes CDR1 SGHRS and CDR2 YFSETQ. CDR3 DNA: TGCGCCAGCAGCTTCGAGGTCCCGGCCGGGGAGCTGTTTTTT. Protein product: CASSFEVPAGELFF.

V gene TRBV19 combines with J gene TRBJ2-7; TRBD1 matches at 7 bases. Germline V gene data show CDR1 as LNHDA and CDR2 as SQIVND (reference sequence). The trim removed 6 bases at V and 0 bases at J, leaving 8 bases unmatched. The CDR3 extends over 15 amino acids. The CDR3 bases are TGTGCCAGTAGGGAACAGGGGTCGGGCTCCTACGAGCAGTACTTC. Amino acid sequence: CASREQGSGSYEQYF.

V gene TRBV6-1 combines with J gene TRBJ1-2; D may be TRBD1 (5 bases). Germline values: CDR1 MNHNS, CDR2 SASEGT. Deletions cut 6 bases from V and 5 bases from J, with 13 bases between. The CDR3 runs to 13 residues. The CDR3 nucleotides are TGTGCCAGCAGGCTTTCGGGGCTTTATGGCTACACCTTC. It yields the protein CASRLSGLYGYTF.

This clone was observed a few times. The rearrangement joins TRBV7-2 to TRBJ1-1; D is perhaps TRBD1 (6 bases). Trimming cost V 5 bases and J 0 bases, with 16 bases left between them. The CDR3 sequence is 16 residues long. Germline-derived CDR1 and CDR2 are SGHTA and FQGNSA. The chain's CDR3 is CASSPGTTHMNTEAFF. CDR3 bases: TGTGCCAGCAGCCCGGGGACAACCCATATGAACACTGAAGCTTTCTTT.

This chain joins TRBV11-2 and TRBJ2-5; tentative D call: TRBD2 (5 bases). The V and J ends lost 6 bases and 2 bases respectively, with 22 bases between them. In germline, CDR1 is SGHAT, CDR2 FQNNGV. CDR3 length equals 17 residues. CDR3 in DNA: TGTGCCAGCAGGTCGATTAGGAGGCAGTCGGGGCAAGAGACCCAGTACTTC. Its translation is CASRSIRRQSGQETQYF. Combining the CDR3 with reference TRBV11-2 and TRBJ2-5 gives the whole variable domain EAGVAQSPRYKIIEKRQSVAFWCNPISGHATLYWYQQILGQGPKLLIQFQNNGVVDDSQLPKDRFSAERLKGVDSTLKIQPAKLEDSAVYLCASRSIRRQSGQETQYFGPGTRLLVL.

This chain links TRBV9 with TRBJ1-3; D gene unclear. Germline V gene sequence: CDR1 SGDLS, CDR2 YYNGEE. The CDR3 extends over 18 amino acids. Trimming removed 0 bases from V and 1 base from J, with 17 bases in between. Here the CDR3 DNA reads TGTGCCAGCAGCGTAGGGGTCAGTTTCGCATCGTCTGGAAACACCATATATTTT. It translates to CASSVGVSFASSGNTIYF.

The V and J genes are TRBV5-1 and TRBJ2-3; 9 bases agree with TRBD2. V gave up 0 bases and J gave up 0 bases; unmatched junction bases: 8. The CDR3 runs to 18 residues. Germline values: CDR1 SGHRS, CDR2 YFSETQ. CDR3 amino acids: CASSLEPSGITSTDTQYF. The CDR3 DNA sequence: TGCGCCAGCAGCTTGGAGCCTAGCGGGATCACTAGCACAGATACGCAGTATTTT.

For the CDR3, the DNA is TGTGCCGTCCCCTGGGGACAGGGGCTTTGGCGGGACACTGAAGCTTTCTTT. Translated: CAVPWGQGLWRDTEAFF. The rearrangement links TRBV5-4 to TRBJ1-1, with TRBD1 matching 10 bases. V lost 10 bases to trimming and J lost 3 bases; unmatched junction nucleotides: 18. From germline, CDR1 is SGHNT and CDR2 YYREEE (reference sequence). The CDR3 covers 17 residues. The entire variable domain, with the rest obtained from reference TRBV5-4 and TRBJ1-1, is as follows: ETGVTQSPTHLIKTRGQQVTLRCSSQSGHNTVSWYQQALGQGPQFIFQYYREEENGRGNFPPRFSGLQFPNYSSELNVNALELDDSALYLCAVPWGQGLWRDTEAFFGQGTRLTVV.

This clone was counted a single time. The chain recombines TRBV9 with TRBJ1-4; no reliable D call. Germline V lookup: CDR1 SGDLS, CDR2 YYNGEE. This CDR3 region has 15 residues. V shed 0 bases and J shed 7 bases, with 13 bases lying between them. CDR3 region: CASSVGNFQTEKLFF. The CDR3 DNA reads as TGTGCCAGCAGCGTAGGTAACTTCCAGACTGAAAAACTGTTTTTT. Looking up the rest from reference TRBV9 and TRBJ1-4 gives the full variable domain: DSGVTQTPKHLITATGQRVTLRCSPRSGDLSVYWYQQSLDQGLQFLIQYYNGEERAKGNILERFSAQQFPDLHSELNLSSLELGDSALYFCASSVGNFQTEKLFFGSGTQLSVL.

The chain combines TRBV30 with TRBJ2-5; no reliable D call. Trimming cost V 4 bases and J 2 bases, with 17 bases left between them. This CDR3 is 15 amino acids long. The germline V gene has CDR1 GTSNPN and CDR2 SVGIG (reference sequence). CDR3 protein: CAWTDGRSRQETQYF. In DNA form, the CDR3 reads TGTGCCTGGACGGACGGCCGCAGTAGGCAAGAGACCCAGTACTTC.

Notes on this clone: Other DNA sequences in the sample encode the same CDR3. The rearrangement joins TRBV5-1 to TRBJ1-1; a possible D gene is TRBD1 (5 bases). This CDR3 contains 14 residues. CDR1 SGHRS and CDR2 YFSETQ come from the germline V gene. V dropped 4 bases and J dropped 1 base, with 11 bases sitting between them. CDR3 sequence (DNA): TGCGCCAGCAGCCCGGGGGATCGGAACACTGAAGCTTTCTTT. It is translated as CASSPGDRNTEAFF.

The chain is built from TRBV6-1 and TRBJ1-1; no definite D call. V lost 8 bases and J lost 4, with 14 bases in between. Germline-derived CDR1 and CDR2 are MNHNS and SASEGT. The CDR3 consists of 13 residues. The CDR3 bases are TGTGCCAGCGTGGAGGGAGCTGGCACTGAAGCTTTCTTT. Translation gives CASVEGAGTEAFF.

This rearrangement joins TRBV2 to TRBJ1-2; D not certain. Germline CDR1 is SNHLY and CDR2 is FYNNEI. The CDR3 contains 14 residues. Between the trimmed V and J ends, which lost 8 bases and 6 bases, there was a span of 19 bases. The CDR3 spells CASPLPRAQNGYTF. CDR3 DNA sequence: TGTGCCAGCCCCCTCCCGAGGGCACAGAATGGCTACACCTTC.

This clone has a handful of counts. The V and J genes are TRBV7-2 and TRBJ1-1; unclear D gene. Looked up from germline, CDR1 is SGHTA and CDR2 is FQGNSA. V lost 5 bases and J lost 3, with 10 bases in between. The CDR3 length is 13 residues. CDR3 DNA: TGTGCCAGCAGCGTCCTCCGGGACACTGAAGCTTTCTTT. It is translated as CASSVLRDTEAFF. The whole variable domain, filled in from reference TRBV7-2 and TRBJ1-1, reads GAGVSQSPSNKVTEKGKDVELRCDPISGHTALYWYRQSLGQGLEFLIYFQGNSAPDKSGLPSDRFSAERTGGSVSTLTIQRTQQEDSAVYLCASSVLRDTEAFFGQGTRLTVV.